Below, one T cell receptor beta chain is given with its context. Compared with germline, one end of the junction differs, possibly owing to a read error. This record belongs to a study of blood T cell repertoires in COVID-19. Seattle patient enrollment occurred during active infection, with longitudinal follow-up thereafter. CDR3 size: 14 residues. Germline V gene data show CDR1 as SGHDN and CDR2 as FVKESK. The data were produced by immunoSEQ multiplex PCR, yet TCRdb's version contains in-frame clones alone and is incomplete. The data show nearly 200,000 clones, with around four fifths seen just once and approximately 0.97% held by the top ten.

The sequencing sample was made of peripheral blood. This receptor was obtained from a man in his 60s with COVID-19, enrolled during active disease. The chain combines TRBV14 with TRBJ1-1, with TRBD1 identical over 9 bases. This CDR3 is CASSPFTQGAKVLF. CDR3 bases: TGTGCCAGCAGTCCATTTACACAGGGGGCGAAGGTGCTCTTT.